This T cell receptor (beta chain) was sequenced in a study of response to subunit inactivated influenza vaccine. Each CDR3 protein is one row after TCRdb ran MiXCR on the RT-PCR reads. This table has around 750,000 distinct CDR3 sequences, less than 25% appearing once. Worth noting for this clonotype: The antigen remains undetermined. At one end, the junction sequence differs from germline, possibly due to a read error.

The germline V gene encodes CDR1 KGHDR and CDR2 SFDVKD. The CDR3 length is 15 residues. General study results and limits: It was the authors' suggestion that each seasonal influenza vaccination recruits few new T cells.

Specimen: PBMCs from blood, collected approximately 5 days after vaccination. The gene calls are TRBV24-1 and TRBJ2-6, with unresolved D. This receptor was identified in a man aged 50 to 59 who received an inactivated influenza vaccine. As DNA, the CDR3 is TGTGCCACCGGTGAGGTCCGCTCTGGGACCAACGTCCTGACTTTC. Translation: CATGEVRSGTNVLTF.